The clone carrying this T cell receptor beta chain has a single count. These data are taken from a study of blood T cell repertoires in COVID-19. Study summary: Samples of COVID-19 (acute and convalescent) were obtained from the United States, Italy and Spain. T cells, B-cell-depleted T cells, or PBMCs provided the cDNA or gDNA that served as material.

In germline, CDR1 is SGHRS, CDR2 YFSETQ. Trimming took 4 bases from V and 5 from J, leaving 16 bases between them. The CDR3 has 15 amino acids. Under the authors' procedure: From reference gene primer amplification, estimates of nucleated cell counts were derived. The assay was immunoSEQ multiplex PCR, and TCRdb's table has in-frame clones only and misses some. The V and J calls and clone size are taken from that table; D and trimming were inferred from the DNA. The data show fewer than 700,000 clones, with around 90% seen just once and 7.8% held by the top ten. Enrolment of Seattle patients took place during active infection, and they were followed longitudinally.

The chain carries TRBV5-1 and TRBJ1-5; TRBD1 is a possible D gene (6 bases). The sequence derives from a woman aged 45-65 years with COVID-19, enrolled during active disease. What was sequenced was peripheral blood. DNA for the CDR3: TGCGCCAGCAGCCCAACGACAGGACCGTATCAGCCCCAGCATTTT. Translation: CASSPTTGPYQPQHF.